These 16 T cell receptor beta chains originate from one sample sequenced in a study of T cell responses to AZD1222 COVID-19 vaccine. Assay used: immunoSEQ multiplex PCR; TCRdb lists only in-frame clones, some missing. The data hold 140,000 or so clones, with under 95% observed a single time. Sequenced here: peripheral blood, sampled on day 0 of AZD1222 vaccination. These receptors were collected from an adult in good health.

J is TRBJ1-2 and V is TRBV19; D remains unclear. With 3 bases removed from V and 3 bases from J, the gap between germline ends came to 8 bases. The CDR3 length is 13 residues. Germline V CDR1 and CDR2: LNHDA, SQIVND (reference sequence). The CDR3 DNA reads TGTGCCAGTAGTATTGGGTATGACTATGGCTACACCTTC. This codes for CASSIGYDYGYTF.

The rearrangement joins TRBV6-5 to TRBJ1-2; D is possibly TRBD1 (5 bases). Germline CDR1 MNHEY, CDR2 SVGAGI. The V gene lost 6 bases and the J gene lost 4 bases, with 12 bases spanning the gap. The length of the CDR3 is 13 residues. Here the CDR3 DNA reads TGTGCCAGCAGGCAGGGCGGTGGCTATGGCTACACCTTC. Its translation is CASRQGGGYGYTF.

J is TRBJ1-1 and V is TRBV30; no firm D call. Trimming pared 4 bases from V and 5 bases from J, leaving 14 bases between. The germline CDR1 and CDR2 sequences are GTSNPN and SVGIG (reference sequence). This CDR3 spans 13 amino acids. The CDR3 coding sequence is TGTGCCTGGAAAGAGGGCGGATGGACTGAAGCTTTCTTT. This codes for CAWKEGGWTEAFF.

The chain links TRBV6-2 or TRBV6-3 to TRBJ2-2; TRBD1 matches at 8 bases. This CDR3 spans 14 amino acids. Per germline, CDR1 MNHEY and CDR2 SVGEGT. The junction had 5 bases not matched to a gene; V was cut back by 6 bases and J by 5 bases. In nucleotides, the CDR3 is TGTGCCAGCAGCCGGACAGGGCGGACCGGGGAGCTGTTTTTT. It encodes CASSRTGRTGELFF.

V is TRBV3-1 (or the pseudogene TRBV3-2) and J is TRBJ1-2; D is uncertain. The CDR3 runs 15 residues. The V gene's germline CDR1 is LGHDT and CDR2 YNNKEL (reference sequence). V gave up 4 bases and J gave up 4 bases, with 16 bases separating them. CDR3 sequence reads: CASSPPPHGSYGYTF. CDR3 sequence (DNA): TGTGCCAGCAGCCCCCCTCCCCACGGGAGCTATGGCTACACCTTC.

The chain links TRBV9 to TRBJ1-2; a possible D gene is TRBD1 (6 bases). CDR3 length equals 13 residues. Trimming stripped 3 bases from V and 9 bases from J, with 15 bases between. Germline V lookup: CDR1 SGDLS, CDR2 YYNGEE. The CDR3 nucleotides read TGTGCCAGCAGCGCAAGAACAGGGTTGAGCTACACCTTC. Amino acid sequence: CASSARTGLSYTF.

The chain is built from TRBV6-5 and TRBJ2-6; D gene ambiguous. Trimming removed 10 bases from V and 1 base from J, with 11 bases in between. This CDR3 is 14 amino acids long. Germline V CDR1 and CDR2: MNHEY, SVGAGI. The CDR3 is CATSSLSGANVLTF. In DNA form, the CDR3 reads TGTGCCACTTCTTCCCTATCTGGGGCCAACGTCCTGACTTTC.

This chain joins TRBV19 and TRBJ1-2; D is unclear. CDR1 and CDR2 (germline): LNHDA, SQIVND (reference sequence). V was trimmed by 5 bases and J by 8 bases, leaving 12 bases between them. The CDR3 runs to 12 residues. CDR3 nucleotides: TGTGCCAGTAGTCCCGACGTGTCCGGCTACACCTTC. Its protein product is CASSPDVSGYTF.

In nucleotides, the CDR3 is TGTGCCAGTAGTATAGGCCCAGCGGGGGGGTGGAATGAGCAGTTCTTC. This gives the protein CASSIGPAGGWNEQFF. The chain is built from TRBV19 and TRBJ2-1, with 10 nucleotides matching TRBD2. The V segment lost 1 base and the J segment 7 bases; nucleotides outside the gene matches: 7. Germline V lookup: CDR1 LNHDA, CDR2 SQIVND (reference sequence). The CDR3 runs 16 residues.

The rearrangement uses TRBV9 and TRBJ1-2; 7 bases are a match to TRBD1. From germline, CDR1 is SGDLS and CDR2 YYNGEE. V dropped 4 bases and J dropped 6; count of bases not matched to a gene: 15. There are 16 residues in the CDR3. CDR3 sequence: CASSLSQARGGHGYTF. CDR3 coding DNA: TGTGCCAGCAGCCTATCCCAAGCCAGGGGGGGCCATGGCTACACCTTC.

CDR3 DNA: TGTGCCAGCAGTTGGGACAGGGTATCTGCTGCCGGGGAGCTGTTTTTT. It translates to CASSWDRVSAAGELFF. This chain uses TRBV6-5 with TRBJ2-2; 9 bases are shared with TRBD1. The V segment lost 4 bases and the J segment 6 bases; nucleotides outside the gene matches: 9. Germline CDR1 reads MNHEY; CDR2 reads SVGAGI. The CDR3 consists of 16 residues.

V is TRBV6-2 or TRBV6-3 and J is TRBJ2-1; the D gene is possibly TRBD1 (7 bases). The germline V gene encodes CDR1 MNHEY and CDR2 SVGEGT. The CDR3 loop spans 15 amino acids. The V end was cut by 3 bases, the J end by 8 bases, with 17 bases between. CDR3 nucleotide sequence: TGTGCCAGCAGTTATCCCGCGACAGGGAGGCATGAGCAGTTCTTC. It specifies CASSYPATGRHEQFF.

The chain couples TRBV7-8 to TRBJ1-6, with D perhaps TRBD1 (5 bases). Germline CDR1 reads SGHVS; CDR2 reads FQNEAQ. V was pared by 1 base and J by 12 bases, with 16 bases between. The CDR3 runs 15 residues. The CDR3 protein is CASSLGGTEIGPLHF. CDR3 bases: TGTGCCAGCAGCTTAGGGGGGACCGAGATTGGACCCCTCCACTTT. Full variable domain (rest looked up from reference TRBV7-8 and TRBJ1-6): GAGVSQSPRYKVAKRGQDVALRCDPISGHVSLFWYQQALGQGPEFLTYFQNEAQLDKSGLPSDRFFAERPEGSVSTLKIQRTQQEDSAVYLCASSLGGTEIGPLHFGNGTRLTVT.

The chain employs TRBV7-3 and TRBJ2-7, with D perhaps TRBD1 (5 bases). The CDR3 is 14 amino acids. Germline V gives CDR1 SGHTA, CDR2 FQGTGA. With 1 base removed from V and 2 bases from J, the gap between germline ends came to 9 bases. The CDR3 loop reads CASSLNVGPYEQYF. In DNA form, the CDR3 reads TGTGCCAGCAGCTTAAATGTGGGGCCCTACGAGCAGTACTTC.

The CDR3 loop is CASSRFAGAPQKLFF. The CDR3 nucleotides are TGTGCCAGCAGCCGCTTCGCAGGCGCCCCCCAAAAACTGTTTTTT. The rearrangement joins TRBV5-6 to TRBJ1-4; the D is unclear. The V end was cut by 4 bases, the J end by 9 bases, with 19 bases between. CDR1 and CDR2 (germline): SGHDT, YYEEEE. The CDR3 has 15 residues. Looking up the rest from reference TRBV5-6 and TRBJ1-4 gives the full variable domain: DAGVTQSPTHLIKTRGQQVTLRCSPKSGHDTVSWYQQALGQGPQFIFQYYEEEERQRGNFPDRFSGHQFPNYSSELNVNALLLGDSALYLCASSRFAGAPQKLFFGSGTQLSVL.

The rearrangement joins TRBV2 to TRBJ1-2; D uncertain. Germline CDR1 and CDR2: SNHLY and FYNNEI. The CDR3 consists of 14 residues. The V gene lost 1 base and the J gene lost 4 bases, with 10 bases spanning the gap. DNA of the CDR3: TGTGCCAGCAGTGAAGAGGGATTTGGCTATGGCTACACCTTC. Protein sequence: CASSEEGFGYGYTF.